These 28 T cell receptor beta chains originate from one sample sequenced in a study of blood T cell repertoires in COVID-19. The protocol was immunoSEQ multiplex PCR, while the TCRdb copy is restricted to in-frame clones and leaves out a portion. Of 85,000 to 100,000 clones in the sample, more than 70% were seen once. The specimen sequenced was peripheral blood. These receptors were collected from a woman aged 60-75 years in a cohort sampled during active or convalescent COVID-19.

CDR3 sequence: CASTSMGQGSEKLFF. As DNA, the CDR3 is TGCGCCAGCACCTCTATGGGACAGGGATCGGAAAAACTGTTTTTT. This chain connects TRBV5-1 to TRBJ1-4, with 9 nucleotides matching TRBD1. Trimming at V came to 6 bases and at J to 8 bases, leaving 11 bases not matched to a gene. Looked up from germline, CDR1 is SGHRS and CDR2 is YFSETQ. The length of the CDR3 is 15 residues.

This chain links TRBV9 with TRBJ2-1, with TRBD2 as a possible D gene (5 bases). The CDR3 consists of 14 residues. The germline gives CDR1 SGDLS, CDR2 YYNGEE. V was trimmed by 0 bases and J by 9 bases, leaving 13 bases between them. CDR3 nucleotides: TGTGCCAGCAGCGTAGGACACGGGATGGGTGAGCAGTTCTTC. Its protein product is CASSVGHGMGEQFF. Full variable domain (missing parts from reference TRBV9 and TRBJ2-1): DSGVTQTPKHLITATGQRVTLRCSPRSGDLSVYWYQQSLDQGLQFLIQYYNGEERAKGNILERFSAQQFPDLHSELNLSSLELGDSALYFCASSVGHGMGEQFFGPGTRLTVL.

The chain couples TRBV6-1 to TRBJ2-3; 11 bases map to TRBD2. The V gene's germline CDR1 is MNHNS and CDR2 SASEGT. This CDR3 is built from 16 residues. Losses at the gene ends were 3 bases for V and 3 bases for J; bases not matched to a gene: 5. The CDR3 DNA follows: TGTGCCAGCAGTGAGGGATTAGCGGGGGGGACAGATACGCAGTATTTT. Encoded protein: CASSEGLAGGTDTQYF.

The chain has TRBV7-3 and TRBJ2-2, with a weak D call TRBD1 (5 bases). The V gene's germline CDR1 is SGHTA and CDR2 FQGTGA. Trimming took off 1 base at V and 4 bases at J, with 10 bases between the two ends. The CDR3 covers 15 residues. The CDR3 sequence: CASSLSRQGTGELFF. The CDR3 DNA follows: TGTGCCAGCAGCTTAAGTCGGCAGGGCACCGGGGAGCTGTTTTTT. Full variable domain (outside the CDR3, taken from reference TRBV7-3 and TRBJ2-2): GAGVSQTPSNKVTEKGKYVELRCDPISGHTALYWYRQSLGQGPEFLIYFQGTGAADDSGLPNDRFFAVRPEGSVSTLKIQRTERGDSAVYLCASSLSRQGTGELFFGEGSRLTVL.

The chain employs TRBV21-1 and TRBJ2-7; TRBD2, the table's D call, was not compared with the DNA. TRBV21-1 is listed as a pseudogene. The CDR3 has 17 amino acids. The CDR3 sequence is CASSKERTSGRAGEQYF. CDR3 DNA: TGTGCCAGCAGCAAAGAGAGGACTAGCGGGAGGGCAGGAGAGCAGTACTTC.

This clone was counted between two and nine times. The chain combines TRBV12-3 or TRBV12-4 with TRBJ2-1; TRBD2 is a possible D gene (6 bases). The CDR3 extends over 12 amino acids. The V gene lost 2 bases and the J gene lost 12 bases, with 11 bases spanning the gap. The CDR3 sequence: CASSLRLGLQFF. The DNA of the CDR3 is TGTGCCAGCAGTTTACGACTAGGGCTGCAGTTCTTC.

This clone has a single count. This chain uses TRBV28 with TRBJ2-7, with D possibly matching TRBD1 (5 bases). The germline V gene encodes CDR1 MDHEN and CDR2 SYDVKM. Trimming removed 1 base at V and 2 bases at J, with 9 bases between. This CDR3 has 14 amino acids. This CDR3 reads CASSLYRYPYEQYF. CDR3 coding DNA: TGTGCCAGCAGTTTATACAGGTATCCCTACGAGCAGTACTTC.

The V and J genes are TRBV28 and TRBJ2-7; 7 bases map to TRBD2. Germline lookup yields CDR1 MDHEN and CDR2 SYDVKM. The CDR3 consists of 13 residues. The V and J ends lost 6 bases and 6 bases, in that order; junction bases with no gene match: 8. The CDR3 DNA reads TGTGCCAGCAGCCGGGACTACGGAGGCGAGCAGTACTTC. Its protein is CASSRDYGGEQYF.

This clone was detected only once. This chain connects TRBV5-1 to TRBJ2-2; D gene ambiguous. The CDR3 extends over 15 amino acids. Germline V gene data show CDR1 as SGHRS and CDR2 as YFSETQ. V was clipped by 2 bases and J by 3 bases, with 11 bases between them. CDR3 sequence: CASSFTRLHTGELFF. In nucleotides, the CDR3 is TGCGCCAGCAGCTTCACCAGACTCCACACCGGGGAGCTGTTTTTT.

The rearrangement uses TRBV2 and TRBJ2-1; a weak D match, TRBD2 (5 bases). CDR1 and CDR2 (germline): SNHLY, FYNNEI. The CDR3 covers 15 residues. V shed 1 base and J shed 7 bases, with 14 bases lying between them. The CDR3 protein is CASSEGRPLGNEQFF. The CDR3 bases are TGTGCCAGCAGTGAAGGGAGGCCACTAGGGAATGAGCAGTTCTTC.

V gene TRBV19 combines with J gene TRBJ2-3; D not certain. V lost 4 bases to trimming and J lost 2 bases, with 7 bases between them. CDR1 is LNHDA, CDR2 SQIVND, per germline (reference sequence). This CDR3 contains 13 residues. The CDR3 protein is CASSNLNTDTQYF. The CDR3 nucleotides read TGTGCCAGTAGTAACCTAAACACAGATACGCAGTATTTT.

This clone was counted only a few times. This sequence joins TRBV7-9 and TRBJ2-3; D perhaps matches TRBD2 (6 bases). CDR3 length equals 15 residues. Trimming took 5 bases from V and 2 from J, leaving 14 bases between them. CDR1 and CDR2 (germline): SEHNR, FQNEAQ (reference sequence). CDR3 residues: CASSPKTRITDTQYF. Here the CDR3 DNA reads TGTGCCAGCAGCCCAAAGACTAGAATCACAGATACGCAGTATTTT.

This clone was recorded once. V usage is TRBV19 and J usage is TRBJ1-2; D is unresolved. CDR1 is LNHDA, CDR2 SQIVND, per germline (reference sequence). Trimming removed 3 bases from V and 8 bases from J, with 13 bases in between. This CDR3 has 13 residues. CDR3 region: CASSIAGETGYTF. CDR3 in DNA: TGTGCCAGTAGTATCGCCGGGGAAACAGGCTACACCTTC.

This clone came up once. The CDR3 DNA sequence: TGTGCCAGCTCACCAATCGACTCCGCCTACAATGAGCAGTTCTTC. This codes for CASSPIDSAYNEQFF. This chain connects TRBV18 to TRBJ2-1; D is uncertain. Germline V gene sequence: CDR1 KGHSH, CDR2 LQKENI. The CDR3 length is 15 residues. V lost 2 bases, J lost 2 bases, and 10 bases lay in between.

This chain connects TRBV7-2 to TRBJ1-3, with unresolved D. Germline assignment: CDR1 SGHTA and CDR2 FQGNSA. The CDR3 is made up of 13 amino acids. The V end lost 6 bases, the J end lost 3 bases, and 9 bases lay between the germline ends. CDR3 sequence: CASRSTFGNTIYF. In DNA form, the CDR3 reads TGTGCCAGCAGGTCGACATTTGGAAACACCATATATTTT.

The chain couples TRBV5-1 to TRBJ2-7, with a tentative D call TRBD2 (7 bases). CDR1 is SGHRS, CDR2 YFSETQ, per germline. V gave up 5 bases and J gave up 5 bases, with 20 bases separating them. The CDR3 runs to 15 residues. The CDR3 DNA follows: TGCGCCAGCAGTTTCTCTAGGGGGGGATTTGACGAGCAGTACTTC. It yields the protein CASSFSRGGFDEQYF.

The chain joins TRBV5-6 to TRBJ1-6; 8 bases are shared with TRBD1. Germline CDR1 reads SGHDT; CDR2 reads YYEEEE. CDR3 length: 15 residues. V lost 4 bases, J lost 8 bases, and 8 bases stayed unmatched. CDR3 in amino acids: CASSTYPTGDSPLHF. CDR3 nucleotide sequence: TGTGCCAGCAGCACCTACCCGACAGGGGATTCACCCCTCCACTTT.

This clone was recorded a few times. The chain employs TRBV7-3 and TRBJ2-2, with 7 bases identical to TRBD2. CDR1 is SGHTA and CDR2 is FQGTGA in the germline V gene. V lost 5 bases to trimming and J lost 5 bases; unmatched junction nucleotides: 5. The length of the CDR3 is 14 residues. The CDR3 DNA sequence: TGTGCCAGCAGCCCTCGGGGGGATACCGGGGAGCTGTTTTTT. Translating it yields CASSPRGDTGELFF.

The rearrangement links TRBV3-1 (or the pseudogene TRBV3-2) to TRBJ2-1; D remains unclear. CDR1 and CDR2 from the germline V gene are LGHDT and YNNKEL (reference sequence). The CDR3 consists of 11 residues. V gave up 4 bases and J gave up 7 bases, with 5 bases separating them. The CDR3 DNA follows: TGTGCCAGCAGCCCCGGGAATGAGCAGTTCTTC. Residues: CASSPGNEQFF.

V and J are TRBV28 and TRBJ1-1; possible D gene TRBD1, 6 bases. Germline values: CDR1 MDHEN, CDR2 SYDVKM. Trimming left V 2 bases short and J 2 bases short, with 9 bases between. The CDR3 length is 14 residues. The CDR3 loop is CASSLDRINTEAFF. DNA of the CDR3: TGTGCCAGCAGTTTAGACAGGATAAACACTGAAGCTTTCTTT.

The rearrangement links TRBV5-1 to TRBJ1-4, with 9 positions matching TRBD1. Per the germline V gene, CDR1 is SGHRS and CDR2 is YFSETQ. The CDR3 has 15 amino acids. The ends lost 3 bases at V and 8 bases at J; junction bases unmatched: 8. The CDR3 protein is CASSSQGAEKEKLFF. DNA of the CDR3: TGCGCCAGCAGCTCACAGGGGGCAGAGAAAGAAAAACTGTTTTTT.

This chain's CDR3 is CSVLRGAGANVLTF. CDR3 bases: TGCAGCGTTTTACGGGGAGCCGGGGCCAACGTCCTGACTTTC. The chain has TRBV29-1 and TRBJ2-6; possible D gene TRBD2, 5 bases. The CDR3 length is 14 residues. With 5 bases removed from V and 4 bases from J, the gap between germline ends came to 12 bases. Germline CDR1 and CDR2: SQVTM and ANQGSEA.

The chain uses TRBV5-5 and TRBJ2-3; 13 bases match TRBD2. Germline values: CDR1 SGHKS, CDR2 YYEKEE (reference sequence). This CDR3 is built from 17 residues. The J segment lost 2 bases and the V segment lost 2 bases, leaving 5 bases of the junction unmatched. CDR3 sequence: CASSFPTSGGITDTQYF. The CDR3 DNA sequence: TGTGCCAGCAGCTTCCCGACTAGCGGGGGGATCACAGATACGCAGTATTTT.

V is TRBV5-1 and J is TRBJ1-1, with D perhaps matching TRBD1 (6 bases). This CDR3 is built from 14 residues. Per the germline V gene, CDR1 is SGHRS and CDR2 is YFSETQ. V was trimmed by 2 bases and J by 6 bases, leaving 14 bases between them. The CDR3 sequence: CASSLGGYYAEAFF. The CDR3 DNA reads TGCGCCAGCAGCTTAGGGGGATACTACGCTGAAGCTTTCTTT. Drawing the rest from reference TRBV5-1 and TRBJ1-1, the complete variable domain is KAGVTQTPRYLIKTRGQQVTLSCSPISGHRSVSWYQQTPGQGLQFLFEYFSETQRNKGNFPGRFSGRQFSNSRSEMNVSTLELGDSALYLCASSLGGYYAEAFFGQGTRLTVV.

The rearrangement joins TRBV3-1 (or the pseudogene TRBV3-2) to TRBJ2-7, with 7 positions matching TRBD1. Germline V lookup: CDR1 LGHDT, CDR2 YNNKEL (reference sequence). The CDR3 length is 13 residues. With 4 bases clipped from V and 2 bases from J, the junction kept 2 bases outside the gene matches. The CDR3 is CASSLGTAYEQYF. The CDR3 DNA reads TGTGCCAGCAGCCTTGGGACAGCCTACGAGCAGTACTTC.

V and J are TRBV4-1 and TRBJ1-6, with a possible D match to TRBD1 (5 bases). V lost 5 bases, J lost 10 bases, and 18 bases lay in between. The CDR3 is 15 residues long. Per germline, CDR1 MGHRA and CDR2 YSYEKL. CDR3 in DNA: TGCGCCAGCAGCAGTGATAGGGGAATAGGGTCACCCCTCCACTTT. It codes for CASSSDRGIGSPLHF.

This chain uses TRBV14 with TRBJ2-7; TRBD2 matches 10 bases. Germline CDR1 is SGHDN and CDR2 is FVKESK. V lost 6 bases to trimming and J lost 10 bases; unmatched junction nucleotides: 9. This CDR3 is 13 amino acids long. CDR3 residues: CASRLAGGTKQYF. In DNA form, the CDR3 reads TGTGCCAGCAGATTAGCGGGAGGAACGAAACAGTACTTC. The whole variable domain, remainder taken from reference TRBV14 and TRBJ2-7, is EAGVTQFPSHSVIEKGQTVTLRCDPISGHDNLYWYRRVMGKEIKFLLHFVKESKQDESGMPNNRFLAERTGGTYSTLKVQPAELEDSGVYFCASRLAGGTKQYFGPGTRLTVT.

V usage is TRBV12-5 and J usage is TRBJ2-1; D is unresolved. The CDR3 totals 13 residues. Germline V CDR1 and CDR2: LGHNT, FRNRAP. The V end was cut by 5 bases, the J end by 4 bases, with 9 bases between. CDR3 amino acids: CASGPDVYNEQFF. The DNA for the CDR3 is TGTGCTAGTGGTCCAGATGTGTACAATGAGCAGTTCTTC.